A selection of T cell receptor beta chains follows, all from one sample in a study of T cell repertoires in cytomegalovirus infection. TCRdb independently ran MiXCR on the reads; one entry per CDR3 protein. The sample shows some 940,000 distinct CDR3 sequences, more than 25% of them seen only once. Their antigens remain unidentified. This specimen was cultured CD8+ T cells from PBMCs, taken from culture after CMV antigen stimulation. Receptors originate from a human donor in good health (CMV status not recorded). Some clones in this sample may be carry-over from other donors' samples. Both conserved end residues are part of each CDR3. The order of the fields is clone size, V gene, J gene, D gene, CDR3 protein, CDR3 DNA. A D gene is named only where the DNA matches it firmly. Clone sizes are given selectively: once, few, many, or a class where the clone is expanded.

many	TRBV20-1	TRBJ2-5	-	CSARIRRGQETQYF	TGCAGTGCTAGAATTCGGCGGGGCCAAGAGACCCAGTACTTC
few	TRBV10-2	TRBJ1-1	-	CASSRVAEPTEAFF	TGCGCCAGCAGTCGAGTGGCGGAGCCAACTGAAGCTTTCTTT
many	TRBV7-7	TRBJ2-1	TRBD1	CASSQGEGQGFDNEQFF	TGTGCTAGCAGCCAAGGAGAGGGACAGGGTTTCGACAATGAGCAGTTCTTC
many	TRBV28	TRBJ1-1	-	CASTWDSSADTEAFF	TGTGCCAGCACCTGGGACTCCTCGGCGGACACTGAAGCTTTCTTT
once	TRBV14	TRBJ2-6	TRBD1	CASSLSAGTGFSGANVLTF	TGTGCCAGCAGCCTCTCTGCAGGGACAGGGTTCTCTGGGGCCAACGTCCTGACTTTC
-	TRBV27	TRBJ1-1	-	CASSLYGKGTAEAFF	TGTGCCAGCAGTTTATACGGTAAGGGAACCGCTGAAGCTTTCTTT
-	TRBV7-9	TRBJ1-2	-	CASSSGRPSLTF	TGTGCCAGCAGCTCCGGGCGCCCCTCTCTCACCTTC
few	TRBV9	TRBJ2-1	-	CASSVVGRWEQFF	TGTGCCAGCAGCGTAGTGGGGCGTTGGGAGCAGTTCTTC
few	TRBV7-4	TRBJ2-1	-	CASSLEGVRNEQFF	TGTGCCAGCAGCTTAGAAGGGGTTCGAAATGAGCAGTTCTTC
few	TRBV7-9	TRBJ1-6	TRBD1	CASSLSLRQGVDSPLHF	TGTGCCAGCAGCTTAAGTCTAAGACAGGGGGTGGATTCACCCCTCCACTTT
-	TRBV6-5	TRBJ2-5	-	CASSYSAGAETQYF	TGTGCCAGCAGTTACTCTGCGGGGGCAGAGACCCAGTACTTC
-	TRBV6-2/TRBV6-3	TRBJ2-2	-	CASSWASNTGELFF	TGTGCCAGCAGTTGGGCTTCGAACACCGGGGAGCTGTTTTTT
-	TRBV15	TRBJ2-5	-	CATRGGNREETQYF	TGTGCCACCAGGGGGGGGAACAGGGAAGAGACCCAGTACTTC
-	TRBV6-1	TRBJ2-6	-	CASSDRERVYSEANVLTF	TGTGCCAGCAGTGATCGGGAGAGGGTGTACTCTGAGGCCAACGTCCTGACTTTC
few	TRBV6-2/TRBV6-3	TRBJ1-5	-	CASSYTTGDQPQHF	TGTGCCAGCAGTTATACAACAGGAGATCAGCCCCAGCATTTT
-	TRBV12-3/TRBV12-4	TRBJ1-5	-	CVSSFEGNQPQHF	TGTGTCAGCAGTTTCGAGGGGAATCAGCCCCAGCATTTT
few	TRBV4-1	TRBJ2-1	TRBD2	CASSQGASGDEQFF	TGTGCCAGCAGCCAAGGGGCTAGCGGTGATGAGCAGTTCTTC
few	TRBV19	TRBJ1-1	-	CASSIGQLNTEAFF	TGTGCCAGTAGTATCGGACAGCTGAACACTGAAGCTTTCTTT
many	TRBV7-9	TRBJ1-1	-	CASSLVSLNTEAFF	TGTGCCAGCAGCTTAGTCTCGTTGAACACTGAAGCTTTCTTT
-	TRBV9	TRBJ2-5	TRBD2	CASSLLSGGGTQYF	TGTGCCAGCAGCTTACTTTCCGGGGGGGGGACCCAGTACTTC
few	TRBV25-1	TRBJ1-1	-	CASSESDTGGFEAFF	TGTGCCAGCAGTGAAAGTGACACCGGGGGGTTCGAAGCTTTCTTT
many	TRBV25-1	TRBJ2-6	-	CASSEYRSGANVLTF	TGTGCCAGCAGTGAATACCGCTCTGGGGCCAACGTCCTGACTTTC
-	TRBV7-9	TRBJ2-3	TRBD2	CASRSTSTGGDTDTQYF	TGTGCCAGCCGCTCCACCTCGACGGGGGGGGACACAGATACGCAGTATTTT
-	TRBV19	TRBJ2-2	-	CASTGFGELFF	TGTGCCAGTACGGGATTCGGGGAGCTGTTTTTT
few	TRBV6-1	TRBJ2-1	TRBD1	CASSAPGGLSYNEQFF	TGTGCCAGCAGTGCACCAGGGGGCTTGTCCTACAATGAGCAGTTCTTC
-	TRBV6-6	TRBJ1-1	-	CASRNTGVEAFF	TGTGCCAGCAGGAACACGGGGGTTGAAGCTTTCTTT
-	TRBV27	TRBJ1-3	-	CASTGGISGNTIYF	TGTGCCAGCACGGGGGGGATCTCTGGAAACACCATATATTTT
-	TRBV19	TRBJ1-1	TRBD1	CASSAFTGVDNTEAFF	TGTGCCAGTAGTGCTTTCACAGGGGTCGACAACACTGAAGCTTTCTTT
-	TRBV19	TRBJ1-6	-	CVSSRWRTEYNSPLHF	TGTGTCAGTAGTCGCTGGAGGACAGAGTATAATTCACCCCTCCACTTT
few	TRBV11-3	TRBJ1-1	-	CASSGGQNTEAFF	TGTGCCAGCAGCGGGGGACAGAACACTGAAGCTTTCTTT
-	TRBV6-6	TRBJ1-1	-	CASSYLPLGTDANTEAFF	TGTGCCAGCAGTTACCTGCCTTTGGGGACGGACGCGAACACTGAAGCTTTCTTT
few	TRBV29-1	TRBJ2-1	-	CSPGPGSYNEQFF	TGCAGCCCGGGACCCGGATCCTACAATGAGCAGTTCTTC
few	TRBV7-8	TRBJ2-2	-	CASSVRDTGELFF	TGTGCCAGCAGCGTAAGAGACACCGGGGAGCTGTTTTTT
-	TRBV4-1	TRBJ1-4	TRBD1	CASSPRQGFMGEKLFF	TGCGCCAGCAGCCCACGACAGGGGTTTATGGGGGAAAAACTGTTTTTT
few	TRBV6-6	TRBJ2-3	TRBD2	CASSPLGLAGGRDTQYF	TGTGCCAGCAGTCCCCTTGGTCTAGCGGGGGGGCGGGATACGCAGTATTTT
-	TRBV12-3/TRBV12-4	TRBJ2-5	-	CASSSWGRSQETQYF	TGTGCCAGCAGTTCCTGGGGGAGGAGCCAAGAGACCCAGTACTTC
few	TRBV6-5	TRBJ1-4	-	CASLSSFGSRPTNEKLFF	TGTGCCAGCTTATCATCCTTCGGGAGCCGGCCAACTAATGAAAAACTGTTTTTT
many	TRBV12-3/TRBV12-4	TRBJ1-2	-	CASSHGLGYTF	TGTGCCAGCAGTCATGGCCTTGGCTACACCTTC
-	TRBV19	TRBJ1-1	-	CASSIKGTIFRTLNTEAFF	TGTGCCAGTAGTATAAAAGGGACGATATTTAGAACCCTGAACACTGAAGCTTTCTTT
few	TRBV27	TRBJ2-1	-	CASSFVSPYNEQFF	TGTGCCAGCAGTTTTGTTAGCCCCTACAATGAGCAGTTCTTC
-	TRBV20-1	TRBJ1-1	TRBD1	CSARDDRGQAEAFF	TGCAGTGCTAGGGACGACAGGGGGCAGGCTGAAGCTTTCTTT